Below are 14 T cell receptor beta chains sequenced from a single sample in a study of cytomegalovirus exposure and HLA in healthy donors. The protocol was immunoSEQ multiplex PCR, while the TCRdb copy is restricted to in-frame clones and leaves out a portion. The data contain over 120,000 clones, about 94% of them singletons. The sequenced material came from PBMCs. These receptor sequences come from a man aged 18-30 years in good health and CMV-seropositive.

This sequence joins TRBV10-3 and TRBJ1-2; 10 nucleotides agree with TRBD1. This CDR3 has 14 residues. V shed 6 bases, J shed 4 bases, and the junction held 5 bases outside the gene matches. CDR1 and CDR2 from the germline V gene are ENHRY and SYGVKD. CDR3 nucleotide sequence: TGTGCCATCAGCCCCGACAGGGGGCTCTATGGCTACACCTTC. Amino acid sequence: CAISPDRGLYGYTF.

The CDR3 reads CSVEGTGGLGAFF. For the CDR3, the DNA is TGCAGCGTTGAAGGAACCGGGGGTCTGGGAGCTTTCTTT. The rearrangement links TRBV29-1 to TRBJ1-1; D is perhaps TRBD1 (5 bases). This CDR3 is built from 13 residues. V dropped 1 base and J dropped 10 bases, with 16 bases sitting between them. The germline CDR1 and CDR2 sequences are SQVTM and ANQGSEA. The full variable domain, with the rest looked up from reference TRBV29-1 and TRBJ1-1, is SAVISQKPSRDICQRGTSLTIQCQVDSQVTMMFWYRQQPGQSLTLIATANQGSEATYESGFVIDKFPISRPNLTFSTLTVSNMSPEDSSIYLCSVEGTGGLGAFFGQGTRLTVV.

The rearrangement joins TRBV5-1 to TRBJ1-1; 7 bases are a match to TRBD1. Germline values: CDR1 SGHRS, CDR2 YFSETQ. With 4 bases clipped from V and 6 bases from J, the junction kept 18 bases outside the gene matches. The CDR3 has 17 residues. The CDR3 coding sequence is TGCGCCAGCAGCACACCCAGGGGGGATTTATCGAGGCCTGAAGCTTTCTTT. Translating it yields CASSTPRGDLSRPEAFF.

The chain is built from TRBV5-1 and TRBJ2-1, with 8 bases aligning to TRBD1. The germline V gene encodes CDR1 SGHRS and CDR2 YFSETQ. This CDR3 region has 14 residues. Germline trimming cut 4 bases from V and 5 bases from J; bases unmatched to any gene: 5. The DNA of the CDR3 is TGCGCCAGCAGCGGCGGGACAGGCCACAATGAGCAGTTCTTC. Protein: CASSGGTGHNEQFF.

The CDR3 sequence: CASRPPPGRYSNQPQHF. CDR3 nucleotides: TGTGCCAGCAGGCCCCCCCCGGGGAGGTATAGCAATCAGCCCCAGCATTTT. J is TRBJ1-5 and V is TRBV2; D unclear. CDR3 length equals 17 residues. Germline CDR1 SNHLY, CDR2 FYNNEI. V was shortened by 6 bases and J by 0 bases, with 18 bases between the two germline ends.

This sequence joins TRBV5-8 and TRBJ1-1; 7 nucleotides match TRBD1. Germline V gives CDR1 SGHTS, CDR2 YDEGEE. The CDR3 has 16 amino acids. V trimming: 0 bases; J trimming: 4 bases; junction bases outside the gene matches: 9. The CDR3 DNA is TGTGCCAGCAGCTTGGGACAGGGCGCGTGGGCCACTGAAGCTTTCTTT. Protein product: CASSLGQGAWATEAFF.

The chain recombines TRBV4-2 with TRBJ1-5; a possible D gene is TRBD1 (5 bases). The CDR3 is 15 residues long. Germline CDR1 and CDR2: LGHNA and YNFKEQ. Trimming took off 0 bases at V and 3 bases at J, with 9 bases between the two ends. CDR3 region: CASSQEGQVNQPQHF. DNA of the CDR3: TGTGCCAGCAGCCAAGAGGGGCAGGTCAATCAGCCCCAGCATTTT.

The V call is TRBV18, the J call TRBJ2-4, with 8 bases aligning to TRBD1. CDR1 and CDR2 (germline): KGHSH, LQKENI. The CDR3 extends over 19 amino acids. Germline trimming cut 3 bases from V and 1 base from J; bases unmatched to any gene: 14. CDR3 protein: CASSPPRQGKGMAKNIQYF. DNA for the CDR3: TGTGCCAGCTCACCCCCCAGACAGGGGAAGGGGATGGCCAAAAACATTCAGTACTTC.

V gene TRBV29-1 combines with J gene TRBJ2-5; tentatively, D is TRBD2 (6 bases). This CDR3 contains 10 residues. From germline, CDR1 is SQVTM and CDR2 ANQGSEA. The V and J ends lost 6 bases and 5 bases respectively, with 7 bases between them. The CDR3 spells CSVGGETQYF. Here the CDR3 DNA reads TGCAGCGTCGGAGGGGAGACCCAGTACTTC.

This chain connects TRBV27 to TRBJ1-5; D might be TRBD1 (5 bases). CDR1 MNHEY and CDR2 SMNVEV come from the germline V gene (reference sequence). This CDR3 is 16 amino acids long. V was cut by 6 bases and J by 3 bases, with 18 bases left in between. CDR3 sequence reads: CASSWDLPGNNQPQHF. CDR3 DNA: TGTGCCAGCAGCTGGGACTTACCAGGGAACAATCAGCCCCAGCATTTT.

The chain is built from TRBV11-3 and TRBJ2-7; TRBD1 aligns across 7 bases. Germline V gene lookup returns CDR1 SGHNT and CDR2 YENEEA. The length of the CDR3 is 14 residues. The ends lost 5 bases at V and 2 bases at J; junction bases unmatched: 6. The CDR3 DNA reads TGTGCCAGCAGCGGGACAGAAGTCCCCTACGAGCAGTACTTC. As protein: CASSGTEVPYEQYF.

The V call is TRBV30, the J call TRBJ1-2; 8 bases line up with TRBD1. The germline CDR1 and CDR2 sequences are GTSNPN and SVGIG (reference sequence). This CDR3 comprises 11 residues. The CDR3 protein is CAIGTGGGYTF. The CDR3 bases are TGTGCTATTGGGACAGGAGGGGGCTACACCTTC.

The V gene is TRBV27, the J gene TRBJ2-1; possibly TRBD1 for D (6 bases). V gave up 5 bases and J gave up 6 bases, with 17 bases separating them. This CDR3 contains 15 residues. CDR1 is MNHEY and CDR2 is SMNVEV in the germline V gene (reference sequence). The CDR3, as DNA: TGTGCCAGCAGTCCGGTGGGGGCGAGCGTCAATGAGCAGTTCTTC. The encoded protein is CASSPVGASVNEQFF.

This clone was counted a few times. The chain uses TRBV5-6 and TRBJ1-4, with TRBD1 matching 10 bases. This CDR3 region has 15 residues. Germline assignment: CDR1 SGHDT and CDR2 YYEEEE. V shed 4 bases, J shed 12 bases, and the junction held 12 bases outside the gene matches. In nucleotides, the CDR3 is TGTGCCAGCAGCCCCGTCCCGGGACAGGGGACGGAACTGTTTTTT. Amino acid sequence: CASSPVPGQGTELFF.